These T cell receptor beta chains were read from a single sample in a study of shared T cell receptors in the human thymus. Sequenced by immunoSEQ multiplex PCR; TCRdb stores in-frame clones only, minus some. The sample yields some 700,000 clones, approximately 88% seen once. This same sample was also part of a study on human thymus T cells.

Sequencing was carried out using thymocytes. These receptors were obtained from a boy in the first two years of life with a congenital heart defect. Each CDR3 is given with its conserved first and last residue. Each record gives: V gene, J gene, CDR3 protein.

V gene: TRBV14
J gene: TRBJ2-5
CDR3 protein: CASSPLSAGGDETQYF

V gene: TRBV4-1
J gene: TRBJ1-2
CDR3 protein: CASSQPMTGYGYTF

V gene: TRBV27
J gene: TRBJ2-3
CDR3 protein: CASSSPLPTKGDTDTQYF

V gene: TRBV6-1
J gene: TRBJ2-1
CDR3 protein: CASSGSGVNEQFF

V gene: TRBV4-2
J gene: TRBJ2-7
CDR3 protein: CASSQDEAAGGGSPYEQYF

V gene: TRBV4-1
J gene: TRBJ2-1
CDR3 protein: CASSQPQGTDYNEQFF

V gene: TRBV11-3
J gene: TRBJ1-1
CDR3 protein: CASSPSAGTGGDDTEAFF

V gene: TRBV14
J gene: TRBJ2-7
CDR3 protein: CASSQDRAGARYEQYF

V gene: TRBV11-2
J gene: TRBJ1-4
CDR3 protein: CASSVGDEGQGEEKLFF

V gene: TRBV19
J gene: TRBJ2-7
CDR3 protein: CASSSGSLSYEQYF

V gene: TRBV6-5
J gene: TRBJ2-7
CDR3 protein: CASSSGQGYLYEQYF

V gene: TRBV6-5
J gene: TRBJ2-7
CDR3 protein: CASSYAGSYEQYF

V gene: TRBV7-8
J gene: TRBJ2-1
CDR3 protein: CASSLEPFLVTSGREDYNEQFF

V gene: TRBV27
J gene: TRBJ2-7
CDR3 protein: CASSPYMRGGRSPYEQYF

V gene: TRBV5-6
J gene: TRBJ2-7
CDR3 protein: CATPRRERGGGTEQYF

V gene: TRBV14
J gene: TRBJ2-7
CDR3 protein: CASSQRTGDAYEQYF

V gene: TRBV7-8
J gene: TRBJ1-5
CDR3 protein: CASSPRRRGDQPQHF

V gene: TRBV4-3
J gene: TRBJ1-2
CDR3 protein: CASSQEADSPYYGYTF

V gene: TRBV9
J gene: TRBJ2-2
CDR3 protein: CASSVISGTRGGELFF

V gene: TRBV6-4
J gene: TRBJ2-1
CDR3 protein: CASSPTGSNEQFF

V gene: TRBV4-1
J gene: TRBJ2-7
CDR3 protein: CASSQDESSGRGFGSYEQYF

V gene: TRBV12-2
J gene: TRBJ2-1
CDR3 protein: CASRLAASGSSYNEQFF

V gene: TRBV9
J gene: TRBJ2-3
CDR3 protein: CASSVREKTDTQYF

V gene: TRBV6-1
J gene: TRBJ1-1
CDR3 protein: CASRAPQVRNTEAFF

V gene: TRBV5-6
J gene: TRBJ2-1
CDR3 protein: CASSLEEGRTNEQFF

V gene: TRBV7-9
J gene: TRBJ1-2
CDR3 protein: CASSLARGQFPYGYTF

V gene: TRBV25-1
J gene: TRBJ2-7
CDR3 protein: CASSAGQGVYEQYF

V gene: TRBV13
J gene: TRBJ2-1
CDR3 protein: CASSLGVAYNEQFF

V gene: TRBV11-2
J gene: TRBJ2-7
CDR3 protein: CASSLIGSLEVGEQYF

V gene: TRBV4-2
J gene: TRBJ1-1
CDR3 protein: CASSQDPRQTSKATEAFF

V gene: TRBV6-5
J gene: TRBJ1-3
CDR3 protein: CASTQGPYSGNTIYF

V gene: TRBV30
J gene: TRBJ2-3
CDR3 protein: CAWRGRENRTDTQYF

V gene: TRBV7-2
J gene: TRBJ1-2
CDR3 protein: CASSLGQDYGYTF

V gene: TRBV6-5
J gene: TRBJ2-1
CDR3 protein: CANPSLGWIYNEQFF

V gene: TRBV14
J gene: TRBJ1-5
CDR3 protein: CASSQGGTPEGDQPQHF

V gene: TRBV2
J gene: TRBJ1-1
CDR3 protein: CASPGEGNTEAFF

V gene: TRBV18
J gene: TRBJ2-7
CDR3 protein: CASSPPDTYEQYF

V gene: TRBV7-9
J gene: TRBJ1-5
CDR3 protein: CASSPITGGRDNQPQHF

V gene: TRBV28
J gene: TRBJ1-4
CDR3 protein: CASSFRRREGEKLFF

V gene: TRBV30
J gene: TRBJ2-1
CDR3 protein: CAWYIRGASGIDEQFF

V gene: TRBV15
J gene: TRBJ1-5
CDR3 protein: CATSRFGTKGNQPQHF

V gene: TRBV4-3
J gene: TRBJ2-1
CDR3 protein: CASSQSRLAGGPIVYNEQFF

V gene: TRBV12-5
J gene: TRBJ1-2
CDR3 protein: CASEQTQDRSLKGYTF